The rows below give T cell receptor beta chains drawn from one sample of a study of T-cell memory formation after mild COVID-19. One entry per CDR3 protein, called by TCRdb with MiXCR from the 5' RACE reads. Among roughly 170,000 distinct CDR3 sequences listed, over 20% were seen once. The sequencing sample was made of PBMCs or a T cell subset sorted from them (not recorded which). These receptors were collected from an adult woman who had mild COVID-19 (a few samples of this study predate the infection). Cell type and time point are not known. CDR3s leave out the opening cysteine and the closing phenylalanine or tryptophan. Some rows mark clone size as missing; the rest say once, few, many or name a class of expanded clone.

v_call	j_call	clone_size	cdr3_aa
TRBV7-8	TRBJ2-7	few	ASSLGRSSYEQY
TRBV4-2	TRBJ2-1	few	ASSQEAVYNEQF
TRBV5-4	TRBJ2-7	few	ASSLGGIVEQY
TRBV11-2	TRBJ2-1	few	ASSFFRGVEQF
TRBV7-9	TRBJ1-1	few	ASSLVGQIEAF
TRBV4-3	TRBJ2-1	few	ASSQGLAGDNEQF
TRBV24-1	TRBJ1-1	many	ATSGGTEAF
TRBV9	TRBJ1-2	NA	ASSAVGVVSENYGYT
TRBV5-1	TRBJ1-1	few	ASRQSMNTEAF
TRBV7-6	TRBJ2-7	NA	ASSDSTGGDYEQY
TRBV7-6	TRBJ1-1	NA	ASSLDGGIPEAF
TRBV29-1	TRBJ2-2	NA	SAWTGELF
TRBV6-2/TRBV6-3	TRBJ2-6	few	ASSFPPEGGSVAGANVLT
TRBV12-3/TRBV12-4	TRBJ1-1	few	ASRLNTEAF
TRBV7-9	TRBJ1-5	few	ASSLNENQPQH
TRBV7-9	TRBJ1-4	few	ASSLRGELF
TRBV4-2	TRBJ1-5	few	ASSQEGRSGANQPQH
TRBV2	TRBJ2-5	few	ASNGPLAGLEETQY
TRBV5-5	TRBJ1-5	many	ASSLGGAGGNQPQH
TRBV29-1	TRBJ2-7	NA	SVLTDSYEQY
TRBV12-3/TRBV12-4	TRBJ1-5	NA	ASSATHYSNQPQH
TRBV6-1	TRBJ1-1	few	ASSEVGENTEAF
TRBV24-1	TRBJ2-7	NA	ATSDWKGDEQY
TRBV5-1	TRBJ1-1	NA	ASMLGQGADTEAF
TRBV7-3	TRBJ2-3	NA	ASSLKSIAGGPDTQY
TRBV7-9	TRBJ1-4	NA	ASSLDREFNEKLF
TRBV12-3/TRBV12-4	TRBJ2-7	NA	ASSLRLAGLNEQY
TRBV24-1	TRBJ2-3	NA	ATSDPGVAGAADTQY
TRBV7-9	TRBJ1-1	few	ASSLSLDRALSMNTEAF
TRBV19	TRBJ1-5	NA	ASSIRAGNQPQH